This T cell receptor (beta chain) stems from a study of blood T cells in healthy people across ages. Losses at the gene ends were 3 bases for V and 5 bases for J; bases not matched to a gene: 6. CDR1 and CDR2 (germline): MNHEY, SMNVEV (reference sequence). This CDR3 has 15 amino acids. To note about this clonotype: As yet, its antigen is unknown.

Overall study findings and caveats: Diversity of TCR beta per million T cells declined in a roughly linear way with age.

The second PCR ran about 6 to 12 cycles with a sample-barcoded 5' primer and J-beta primers. A single record per CDR3 protein comes from TCRdb applying MiXCR to the 5' RACE reads. The sample has over a million distinct CDR3 sequences; 35% to 45% are singletons. Sequenced sample: blood. The receptor's source is a woman aged 18-35 years in good health. The V call is TRBV27, the J call TRBJ1-4, with 7 bases matching TRBD1. CDR3 DNA: TGTGCCAGCAGTTTCTGGGGCAGGGGGAATGAAAAACTGTTTTTT. Protein product: CASSFWGRGNEKLFF.